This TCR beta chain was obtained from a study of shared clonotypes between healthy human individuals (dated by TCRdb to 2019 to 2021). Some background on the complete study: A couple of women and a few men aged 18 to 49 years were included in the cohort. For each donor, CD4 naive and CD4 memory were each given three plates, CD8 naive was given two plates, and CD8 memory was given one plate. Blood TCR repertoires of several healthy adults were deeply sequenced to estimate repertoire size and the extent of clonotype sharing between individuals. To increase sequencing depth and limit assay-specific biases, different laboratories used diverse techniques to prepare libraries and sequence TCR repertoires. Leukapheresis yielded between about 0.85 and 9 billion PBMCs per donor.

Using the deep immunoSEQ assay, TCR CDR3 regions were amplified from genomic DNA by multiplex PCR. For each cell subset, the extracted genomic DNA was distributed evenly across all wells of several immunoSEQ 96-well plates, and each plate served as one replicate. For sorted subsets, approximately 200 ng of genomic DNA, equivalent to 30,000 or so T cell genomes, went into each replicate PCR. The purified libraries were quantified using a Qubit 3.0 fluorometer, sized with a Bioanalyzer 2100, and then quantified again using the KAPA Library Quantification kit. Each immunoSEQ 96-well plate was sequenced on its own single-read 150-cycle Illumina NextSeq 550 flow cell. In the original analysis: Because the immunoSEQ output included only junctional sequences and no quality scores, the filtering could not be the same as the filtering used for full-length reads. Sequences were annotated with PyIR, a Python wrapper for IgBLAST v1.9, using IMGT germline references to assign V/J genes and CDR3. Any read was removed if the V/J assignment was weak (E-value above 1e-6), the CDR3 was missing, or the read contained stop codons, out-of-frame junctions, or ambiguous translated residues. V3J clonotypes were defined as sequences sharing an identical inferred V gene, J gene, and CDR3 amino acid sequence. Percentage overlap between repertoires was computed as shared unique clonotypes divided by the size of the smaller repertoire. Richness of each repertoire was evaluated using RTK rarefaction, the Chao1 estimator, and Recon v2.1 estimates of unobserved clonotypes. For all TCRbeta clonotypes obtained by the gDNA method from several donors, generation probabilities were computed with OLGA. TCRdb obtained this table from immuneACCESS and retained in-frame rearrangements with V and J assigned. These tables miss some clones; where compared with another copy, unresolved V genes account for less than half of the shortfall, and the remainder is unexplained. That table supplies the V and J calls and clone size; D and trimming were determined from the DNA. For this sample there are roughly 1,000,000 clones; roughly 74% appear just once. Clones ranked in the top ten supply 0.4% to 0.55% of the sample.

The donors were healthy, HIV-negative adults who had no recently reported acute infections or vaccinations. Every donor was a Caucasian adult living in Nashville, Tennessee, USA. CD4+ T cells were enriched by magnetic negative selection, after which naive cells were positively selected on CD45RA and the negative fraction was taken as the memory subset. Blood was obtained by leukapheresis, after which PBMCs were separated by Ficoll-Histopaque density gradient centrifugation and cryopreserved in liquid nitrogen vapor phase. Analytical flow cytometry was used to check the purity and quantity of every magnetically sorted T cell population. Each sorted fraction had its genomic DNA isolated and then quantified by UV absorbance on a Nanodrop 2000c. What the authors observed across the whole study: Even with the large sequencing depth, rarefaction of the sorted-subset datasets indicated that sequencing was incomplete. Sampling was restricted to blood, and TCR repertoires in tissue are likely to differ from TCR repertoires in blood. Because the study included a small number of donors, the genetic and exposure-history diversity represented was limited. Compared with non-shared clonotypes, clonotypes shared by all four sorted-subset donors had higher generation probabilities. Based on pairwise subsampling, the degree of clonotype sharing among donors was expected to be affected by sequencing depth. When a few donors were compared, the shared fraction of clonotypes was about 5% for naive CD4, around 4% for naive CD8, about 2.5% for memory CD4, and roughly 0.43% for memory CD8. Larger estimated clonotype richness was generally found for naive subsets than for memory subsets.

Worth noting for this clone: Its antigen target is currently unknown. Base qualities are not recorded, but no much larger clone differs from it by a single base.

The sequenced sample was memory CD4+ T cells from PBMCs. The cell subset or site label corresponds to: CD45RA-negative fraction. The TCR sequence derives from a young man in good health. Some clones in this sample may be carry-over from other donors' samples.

The CDR3 amino acid sequence is: CASSPATTYEQYF. In nucleotide form, the sequence is TGTGCCAGCAGCCCCGCCACTACCTACGAGCAGTACTTC. Recombination linked TRBV7-2 to TRBJ2-7; the D gene remains uncertain. Taken from the germline V gene, the CDR1 and CDR2 loops are SGHTA and FQGNSA. Including the terminal cysteine and phenylalanine, the CDR3 comprises 13 residues. The DNA shown is the 39-base CDR3, in frame from base 1. The junction shows trimming of 5 bases on V and 2 bases on J, plus 10 bases between the germline ends.